A selection of T cell receptor beta chains follows, all from one sample in a study of tumor-infiltrating lymphocytes in primary liver carcinoma. TCRdb re-called the multiplex PCR reads with MiXCR, one entry per CDR3 protein. The table includes about 200,000 distinct CDR3 sequences, about two thirds detected once. Sequencing was performed on peripheral blood. The receptors were gathered from a woman in her fifties or sixties with primary liver carcinoma and hepatitis B virus infection. CDR3s include the opening cysteine and the closing phenylalanine or tryptophan. The D gene is left open where the match is weak. Not every row has a clone size; where given, it reads once, few, many or a size class.

D,J,size,V,DNA,CDR3
.,TRBJ2-1,.,TRBV11-1,TGTGCAGGCAGCTTAAACCGTTATGAGCAGTTCTTC,CAGSLNRYEQFF
.,TRBJ1-2,.,TRBV4-2,TGTGCCAGCAGCCAAGGTGCCGGCGCCCTTCTCTATGGCAACACCTTC,CASSQGAGALLYGNTF
.,TRBJ1-5,many,TRBV6-1,TGTGCCAGCAGTGAAGCCATGGGACACCCTGTAGCAGGTCAGCCCCAGCATTTT,CASSEAMGHPVAGQPQHF
.,TRBJ2-3,.,TRBV7-9,TGTGCCAACAGCCCCTCGGGGACCACAGATACGCAGTATTTT,CANSPSGTTDTQYF
.,TRBJ2-6,.,TRBV13,TGTGCCAGCAGCCCACCCGTATATGAGGGCGCGAGGACTGGGGCCAACGTCCTGACTTTC,CASSPPVYEGARTGANVLTF
.,TRBJ2-7,.,TRBV7-9,TGTGCCAGCAGCTTTGGGGGGGCCACCTACGAGCAGTGCTTC,CASSFGGATYEQCF
.,TRBJ2-5,.,TRBV20-1,TGCAGTGCCATAGAAGGGGCAGGTCAAGAGACCCAGTACTTC,CSAIEGAGQETQYF
TRBD1,TRBJ2-7,few,TRBV28,TGTGCCAGCTCGGGACAGGTTACCTACGAGCAGTACTTC,CASSGQVTYEQYF
.,TRBJ1-4,.,TRBV6-5,TGTGCCATCAGTCGGGGGGGGTGGCCTGAAAAACTGTTTTTT,CAISRGGWPEKLFF
TRBD2,TRBJ2-2,.,TRBV11-1,TGTGCCAGCAGCCTTAGCGGGATGGCCCACACCGGGGAGCTATTTTTT,CASSLSGMAHTGELFF
TRBD2,TRBJ2-1,.,TRBV30,TGTGCCTGGAGGGGGACTAGCGGGAGAGGGGGGGATTACAATGAGCAGTCCTTC,CAWRGTSGRGGDYNEQSF